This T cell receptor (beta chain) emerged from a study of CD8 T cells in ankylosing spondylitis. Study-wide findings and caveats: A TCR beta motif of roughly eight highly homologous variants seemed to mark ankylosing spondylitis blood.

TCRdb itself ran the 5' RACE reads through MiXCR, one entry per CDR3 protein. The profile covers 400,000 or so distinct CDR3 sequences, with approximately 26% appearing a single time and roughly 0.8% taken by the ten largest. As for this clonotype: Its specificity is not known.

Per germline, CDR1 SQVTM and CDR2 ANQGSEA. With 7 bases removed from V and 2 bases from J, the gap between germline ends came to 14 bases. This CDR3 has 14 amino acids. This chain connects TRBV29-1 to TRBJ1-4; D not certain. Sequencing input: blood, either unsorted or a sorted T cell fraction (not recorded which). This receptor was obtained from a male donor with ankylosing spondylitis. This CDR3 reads CSAHLSGTNEKLFF. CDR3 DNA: TGCAGCGCCCACCTATCGGGGACTAATGAAAAACTGTTTTTT. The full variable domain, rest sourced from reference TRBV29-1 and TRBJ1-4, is SAVISQKPSRDICQRGTSLTIQCQVDSQVTMMFWYRQQPGQSLTLIATANQGSEATYESGFVIDKFPISRPNLTFSTLTVSNMSPEDSSIYLCSAHLSGTNEKLFFGSGTQLSVL.